Here is one T cell receptor (beta chain) with its context. No antigen is known for it. The data stem from a study of T-cell memory formation after mild COVID-19. Overall study results and limits: CD4+ contracting clones were found mainly in CM and EM, and CD8+ ones in EMRA.

Germline assignment: CDR1 SGHNT and CDR2 YYREEE (reference sequence). V lost 4 bases, J lost 5 bases, and 10 bases stayed unmatched. The CDR3 runs 15 residues. Researchers used 5'RACE with constant-segment primers to make TCR alpha and TCR beta cDNA libraries that carry sample barcodes and UMIs. TCRdb fed the 5' RACE reads into MiXCR, producing one record per CDR3 protein. This sample has 560,000 or so distinct CDR3 sequences, with 15% to 20% found just once. The receptor's source is an adult woman who had mild COVID-19 (a few samples of this study predate the infection). Cell type and time point are not known. Sequencing was done on a sample of PBMCs or a T cell subset sorted from them (not recorded which). The chain recombines TRBV5-4 with TRBJ2-5; 8 bases fit TRBD1. The CDR3 sequence is CASSHPSRTGETQYF. CDR3 in DNA: TGTGCCAGCAGCCATCCCTCTAGGACAGGGGAGACCCAGTACTTC.